The clone carrying this TCR beta chain was detected a few times. Its antigen is unknown. The data are from a study of cytomegalovirus exposure and HLA in healthy donors. Turning to the study itself: From HLA-typed donors, an early data release held approximately 85 million unique TCRs. Findings and caveats of the study: The study carried out a later analysis of TCR beta sequences. It associated some 15,000 of them with specific HLA alleles at a false discovery rate of 0.05.

The PCR ran on 60 Vbeta and 13 Jbeta primers. The protocol was immunoSEQ multiplex PCR, while the TCRdb copy is restricted to in-frame clones and leaves out a portion. The top ten hold 1.5% to 1.7% of the sample, which has approximately 210,000 clones, around 79% seen once. In germline, CDR1 is GTSNPN, CDR2 SVGIG (reference sequence). Between the trimmed V and J ends, which lost 8 bases and 5 bases, there was a span of 12 bases. The CDR3 has 11 amino acids. Material: PBMCs. This sequence originates from a girl between 10 and 17 years old in good health and CMV-seropositive. The chain combines TRBV30 with TRBJ1-1; D ambiguous. Here the CDR3 DNA reads TGTGCCCTGGAGGCCAGGACTGAAGCTTTCTTT. It is translated as CALEARTEAFF.